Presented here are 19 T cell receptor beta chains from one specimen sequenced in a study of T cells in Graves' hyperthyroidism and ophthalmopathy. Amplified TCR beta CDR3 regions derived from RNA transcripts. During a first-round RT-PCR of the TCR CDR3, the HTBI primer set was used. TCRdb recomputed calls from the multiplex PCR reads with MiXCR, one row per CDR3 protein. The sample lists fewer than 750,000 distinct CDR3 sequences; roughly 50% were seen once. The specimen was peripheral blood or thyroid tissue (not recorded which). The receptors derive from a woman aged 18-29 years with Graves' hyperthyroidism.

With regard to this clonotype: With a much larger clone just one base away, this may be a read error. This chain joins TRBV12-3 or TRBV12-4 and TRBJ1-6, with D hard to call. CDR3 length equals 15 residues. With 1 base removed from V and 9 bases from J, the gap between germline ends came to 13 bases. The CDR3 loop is CASSLGRGYRSPLHF. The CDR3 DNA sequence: TGTGCCAGCAGTTTAGGACGGGGTTATCGTTCACCCCTCCACTTT.

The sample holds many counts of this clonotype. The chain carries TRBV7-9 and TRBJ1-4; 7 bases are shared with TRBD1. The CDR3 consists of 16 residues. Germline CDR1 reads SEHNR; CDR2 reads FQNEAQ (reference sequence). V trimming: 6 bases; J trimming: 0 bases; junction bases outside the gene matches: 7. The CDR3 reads CASRKGAEATNEKLFF. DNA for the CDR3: TGTGCCAGCAGGAAGGGGGCGGAAGCAACTAATGAAAAACTGTTTTTT.

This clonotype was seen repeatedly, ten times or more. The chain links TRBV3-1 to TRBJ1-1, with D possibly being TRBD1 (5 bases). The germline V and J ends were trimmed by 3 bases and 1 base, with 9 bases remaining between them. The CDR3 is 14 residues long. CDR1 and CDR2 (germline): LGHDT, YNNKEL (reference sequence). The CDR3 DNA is TGTGCCAGCAGCCACAGGGTGGAGAACACTGAAGCTTTCTTT. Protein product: CASSHRVENTEAFF.

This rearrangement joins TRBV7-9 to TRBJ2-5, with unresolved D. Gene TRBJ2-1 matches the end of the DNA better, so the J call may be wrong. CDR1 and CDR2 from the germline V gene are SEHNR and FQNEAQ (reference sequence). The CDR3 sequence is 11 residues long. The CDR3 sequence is CASSPGYGQFF. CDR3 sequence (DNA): TGTGCCAGCAGTCCAGGCTACGGGCAGTTCTTC.

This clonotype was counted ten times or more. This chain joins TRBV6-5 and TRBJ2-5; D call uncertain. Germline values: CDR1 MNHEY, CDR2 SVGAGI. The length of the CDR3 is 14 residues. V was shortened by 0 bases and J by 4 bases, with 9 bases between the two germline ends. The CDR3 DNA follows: TGTGCCAGCAGTTACTCTCCGCAATCAGAGACCCAGTACTTC. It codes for CASSYSPQSETQYF.

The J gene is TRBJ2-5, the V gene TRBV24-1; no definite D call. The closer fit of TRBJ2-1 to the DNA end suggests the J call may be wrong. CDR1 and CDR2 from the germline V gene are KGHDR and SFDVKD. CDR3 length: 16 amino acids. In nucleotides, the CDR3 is TGTGCCACCAGTGATTTGCTGGACCCACCCTACAATGAGCAGTTCTTC. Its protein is CATSDLLDPPYNEQFF.

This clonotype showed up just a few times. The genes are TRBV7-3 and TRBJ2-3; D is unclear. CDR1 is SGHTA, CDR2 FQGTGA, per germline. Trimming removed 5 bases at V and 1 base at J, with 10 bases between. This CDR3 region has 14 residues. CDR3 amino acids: CASSPRAGTDTQYF. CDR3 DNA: TGTGCCAGCAGCCCTAGGGCAGGCACAGATACGCAGTATTTT.

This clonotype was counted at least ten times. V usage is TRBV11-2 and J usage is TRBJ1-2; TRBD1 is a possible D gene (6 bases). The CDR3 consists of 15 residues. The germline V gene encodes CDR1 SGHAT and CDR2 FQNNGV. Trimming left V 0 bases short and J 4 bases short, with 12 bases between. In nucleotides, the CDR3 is TGTGCCAGCAGCTTAGAAGGGGGGGGAGGCTATGGCTACACCTTC. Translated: CASSLEGGGGYGYTF.

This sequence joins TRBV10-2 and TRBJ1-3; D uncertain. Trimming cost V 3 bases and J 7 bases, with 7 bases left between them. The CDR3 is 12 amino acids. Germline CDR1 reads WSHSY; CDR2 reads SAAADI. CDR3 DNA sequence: TGCGCCAGCAGTGACCGGCAGAACACCATATATTTT. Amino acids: CASSDRQNTIYF.

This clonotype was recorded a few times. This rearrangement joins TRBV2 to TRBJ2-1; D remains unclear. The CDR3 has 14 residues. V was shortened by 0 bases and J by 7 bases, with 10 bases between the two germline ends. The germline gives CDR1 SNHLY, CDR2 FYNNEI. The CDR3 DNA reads TGTGCCAGCAGTGAAGCCTCGTACCTGAATGAGCAGTTCTTC. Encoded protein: CASSEASYLNEQFF.

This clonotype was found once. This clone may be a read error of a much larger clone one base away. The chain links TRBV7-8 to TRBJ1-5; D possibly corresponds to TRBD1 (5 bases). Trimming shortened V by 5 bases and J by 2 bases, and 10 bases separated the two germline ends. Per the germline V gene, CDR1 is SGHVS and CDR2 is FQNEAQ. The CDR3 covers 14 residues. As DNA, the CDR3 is TGTGCCAGCAGCCCCGTGGGGGGCAATCAGCCCCAGCATTTT. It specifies CASSPVGGNQPQHF. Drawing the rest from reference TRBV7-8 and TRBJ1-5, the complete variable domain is GAGVSQSPRYKVAKRGQDVALRCDPISGHVSLFWYQQALGQGPEFLTYFQNEAQLDKSGLPSDRFFAERPEGSVSTLKIQRTQQEDSAVYLCASSPVGGNQPQHFGDGTRLSIL.

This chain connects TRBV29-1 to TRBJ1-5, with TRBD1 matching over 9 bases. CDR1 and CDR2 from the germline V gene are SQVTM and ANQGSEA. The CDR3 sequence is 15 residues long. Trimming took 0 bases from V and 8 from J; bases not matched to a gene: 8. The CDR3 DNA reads TGCAGCGTTGAAGATTGGACAGGGGTGGGTGAGCCCCAGCATTTT. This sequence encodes CSVEDWTGVGEPQHF. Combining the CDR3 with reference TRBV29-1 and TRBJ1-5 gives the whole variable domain SAVISQKPSRDICQRGTSLTIQCQVDSQVTMMFWYRQQPGQSLTLIATANQGSEATYESGFVIDKFPISRPNLTFSTLTVSNMSPEDSSIYLCSVEDWTGVGEPQHFGDGTRLSIL.

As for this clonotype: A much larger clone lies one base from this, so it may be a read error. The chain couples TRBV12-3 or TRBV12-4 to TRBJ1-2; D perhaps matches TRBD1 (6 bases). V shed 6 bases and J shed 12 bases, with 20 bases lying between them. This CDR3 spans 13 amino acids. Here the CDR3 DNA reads TGTGCCAGCAGCCCCATACAGGGAGAAGGCCACACCTTC. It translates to CASSPIQGEGHTF.

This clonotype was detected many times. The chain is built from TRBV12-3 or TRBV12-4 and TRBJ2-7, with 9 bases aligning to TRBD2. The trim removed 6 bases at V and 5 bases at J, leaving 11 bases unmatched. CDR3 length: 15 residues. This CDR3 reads CASSRGREGFHEQYF. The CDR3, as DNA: TGTGCCAGCAGCCGGGGGCGGGAGGGCTTCCACGAGCAGTACTTC.

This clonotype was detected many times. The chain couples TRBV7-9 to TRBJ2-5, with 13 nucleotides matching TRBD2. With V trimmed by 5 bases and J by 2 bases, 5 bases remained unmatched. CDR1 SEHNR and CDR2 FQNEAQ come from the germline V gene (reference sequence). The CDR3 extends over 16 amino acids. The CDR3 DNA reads TGTGCCAGCAGCGCGACTAGCGGGAGGCAACAAGAGACCCAGTACTTC. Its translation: CASSATSGRQQETQYF. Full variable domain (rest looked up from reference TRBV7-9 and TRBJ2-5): DTGVSQNPRHKITKRGQNVTFRCDPISEHNRLYWYRQTLGQGPEFLTYFQNEAQLEKSRLLSDRFSAERPKGSFSTLEIQRTEQGDSAMYLCASSATSGRQQETQYFGPGTRLLVL.

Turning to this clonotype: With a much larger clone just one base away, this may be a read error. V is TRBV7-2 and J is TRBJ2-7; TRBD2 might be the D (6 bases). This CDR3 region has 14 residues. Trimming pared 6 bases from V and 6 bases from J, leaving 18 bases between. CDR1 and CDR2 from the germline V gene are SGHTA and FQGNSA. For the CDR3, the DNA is TGTGCCAGCAGTTCCTTCGGGGGTCCCTGCGAGCAGTACTTC. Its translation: CASSSFGGPCEQYF.

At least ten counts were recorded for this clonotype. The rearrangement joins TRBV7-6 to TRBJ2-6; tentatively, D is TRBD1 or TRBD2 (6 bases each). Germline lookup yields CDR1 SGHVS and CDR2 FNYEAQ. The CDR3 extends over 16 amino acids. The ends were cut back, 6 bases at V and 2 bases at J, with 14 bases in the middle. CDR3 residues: CASRKGGAAGANVLTF. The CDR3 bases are TGTGCCAGCAGGAAGGGGGGTGCCGCTGGGGCCAACGTCCTGACTTTC.

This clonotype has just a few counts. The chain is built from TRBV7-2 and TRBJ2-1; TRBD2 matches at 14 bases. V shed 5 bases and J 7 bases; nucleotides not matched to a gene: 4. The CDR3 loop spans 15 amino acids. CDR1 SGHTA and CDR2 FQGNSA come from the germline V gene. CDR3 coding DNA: TGTGCCAGCAGCCCTGGGACTAGCGGGAGTAATGAGCAGTTCTTC. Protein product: CASSPGTSGSNEQFF.

CDR3 loop: CSAREDRGIVEETQYF. CDR3 nucleotides: TGCAGTGCTAGAGAGGACAGGGGGATAGTTGAGGAGACCCAGTACTTC. The chain has TRBV20-1 and TRBJ2-5; 10 bases line up with TRBD1. The length of the CDR3 is 16 residues. In germline, CDR1 is DFQATT, CDR2 SNEGSKA (reference sequence). Trimming removed 0 bases from V and 5 bases from J; junction bases left unmatched: 9.